The entry below gives a single T cell receptor (beta chain) sequence along with its context. Its antigen is unidentified. As for time point: blood 2 weeks post-SBRT. The treatment denotes: 15 Gy SBRT to primary tumor, nephrectomy 4 weeks later. The patient's renal cell carcinoma had clear cell pathology. Method: immunoSEQ multiplex PCR; TCRdb's copy keeps in-frame clones and lacks some. The sample yields some 130,000 clones, approximately 75% seen once. These data are taken from a study of radiation and T cells in renal cell carcinoma. Study summary: Nephrectomy followed 15 Gy stereotactic body radiation by 4 weeks. Study-level points and caveats: Baseline intratumoral clonotype presence is unknown without pretreatment biopsies. From baseline, blood top tumor clonotypes peaked at 2 weeks post-radiation.

Between the trimmed V and J ends, which lost 2 bases and 0 bases, there was a span of 8 bases. CDR1 is MDHEN, CDR2 SYDVKM, per germline. This CDR3 has 14 amino acids. This chain links TRBV28 with TRBJ2-7; possibly TRBD2 for D (7 bases). This TCR was sampled from a woman between 55 and 75 years old with renal cell carcinoma. This sample comprised blood, obtained from a patient whose treatment included radiotherapy and nephrectomy. CDR3 sequence reads: CASSLRGGSYEQYF. In DNA, the CDR3 is TGTGCCAGCAGTTTAAGGGGGGGCTCCTACGAGCAGTACTTC.